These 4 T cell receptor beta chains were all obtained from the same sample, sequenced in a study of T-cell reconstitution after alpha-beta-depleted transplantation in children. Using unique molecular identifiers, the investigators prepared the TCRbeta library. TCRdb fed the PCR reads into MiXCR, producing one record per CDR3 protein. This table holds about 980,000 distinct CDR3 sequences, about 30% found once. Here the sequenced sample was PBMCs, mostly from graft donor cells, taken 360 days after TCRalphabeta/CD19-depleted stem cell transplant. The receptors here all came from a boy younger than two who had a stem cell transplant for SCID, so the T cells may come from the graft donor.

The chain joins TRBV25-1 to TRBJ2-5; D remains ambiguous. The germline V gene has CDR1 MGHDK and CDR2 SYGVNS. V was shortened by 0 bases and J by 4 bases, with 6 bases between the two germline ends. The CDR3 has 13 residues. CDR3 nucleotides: TGTGCCAGCAGTGAATATGTGGGAGAGACCCAGTACTTC. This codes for CASSEYVGETQYF.

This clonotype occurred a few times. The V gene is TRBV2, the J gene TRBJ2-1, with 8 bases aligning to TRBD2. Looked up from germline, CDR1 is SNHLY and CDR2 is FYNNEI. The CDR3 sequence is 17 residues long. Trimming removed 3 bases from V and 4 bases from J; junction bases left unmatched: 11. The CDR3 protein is CASSEERGGVGYNEQFF. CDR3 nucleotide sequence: TGTGCCAGCAGTGAGGAACGGGGGGGCGTCGGTTACAATGAGCAGTTCTTC. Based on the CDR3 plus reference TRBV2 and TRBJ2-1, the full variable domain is EPEVTQTPSHQVTQMGQEVILRCVPISNHLYFYWYRQILGQKVEFLVSFYNNEISEKSEIFDDQFSVERPDGSNFTLKIRSTKLEDSAMYFCASSEERGGVGYNEQFFGPGTRLTVL.

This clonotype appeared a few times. The CDR3 nucleotides are TGTGCCAGCAGTTCTATAGCGGGGGGCCCCCTATTCAATGAGCAGTTCTTC. It specifies CASSSIAGGPLFNEQFF. The rearrangement uses TRBV5-5 and TRBJ2-1; 10 bases are a match to TRBD2. The J segment lost 6 bases and the V segment lost 5 bases, leaving 14 bases of the junction unmatched. Germline assignment: CDR1 SGHKS and CDR2 YYEKEE (reference sequence). The CDR3 totals 17 residues.

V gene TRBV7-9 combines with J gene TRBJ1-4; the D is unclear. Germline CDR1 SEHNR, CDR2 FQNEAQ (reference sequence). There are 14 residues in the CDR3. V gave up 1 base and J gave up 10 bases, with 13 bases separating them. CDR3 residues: CASSLEREGGKLFF. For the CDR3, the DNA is TGTGCCAGCAGCTTAGAGAGAGAGGGTGGAAAACTGTTTTTT.